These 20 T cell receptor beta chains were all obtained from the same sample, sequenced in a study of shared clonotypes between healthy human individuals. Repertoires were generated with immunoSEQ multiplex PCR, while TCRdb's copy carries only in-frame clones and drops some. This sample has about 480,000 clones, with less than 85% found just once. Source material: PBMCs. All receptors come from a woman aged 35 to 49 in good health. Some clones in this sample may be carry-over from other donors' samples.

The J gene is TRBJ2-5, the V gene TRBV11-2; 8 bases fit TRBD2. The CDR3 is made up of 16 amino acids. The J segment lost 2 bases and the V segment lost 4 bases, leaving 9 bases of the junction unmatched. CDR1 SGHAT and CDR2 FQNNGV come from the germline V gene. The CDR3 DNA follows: TGTGCCAGCAGCTCCCTGGGGAGCGGGGGTCAAGAGACCCAGTACTTC. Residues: CASSSLGSGGQETQYF.

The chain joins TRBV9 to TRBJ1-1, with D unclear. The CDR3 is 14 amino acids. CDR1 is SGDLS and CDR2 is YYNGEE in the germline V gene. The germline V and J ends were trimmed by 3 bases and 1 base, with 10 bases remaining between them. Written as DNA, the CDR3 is TGTGCCAGCAGCGCTCACGTGAAGAACACTGAAGCTTTCTTT. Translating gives CASSAHVKNTEAFF.

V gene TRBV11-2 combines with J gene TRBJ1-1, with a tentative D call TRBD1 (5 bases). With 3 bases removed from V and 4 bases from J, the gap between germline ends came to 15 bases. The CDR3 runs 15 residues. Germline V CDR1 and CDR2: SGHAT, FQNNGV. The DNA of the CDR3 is TGTGCCAGCAGCTTTGGGAGGGGATCGTTCACTGAAGCTTTCTTT. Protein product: CASSFGRGSFTEAFF.

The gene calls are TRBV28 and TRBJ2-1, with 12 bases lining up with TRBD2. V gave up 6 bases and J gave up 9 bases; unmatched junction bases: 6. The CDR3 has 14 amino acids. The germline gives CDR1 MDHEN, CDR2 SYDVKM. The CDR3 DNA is TGTGCCAGCAGCCGACTAGCGGGAGTCGGTGAGCAGTTCTTC. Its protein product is CASSRLAGVGEQFF.

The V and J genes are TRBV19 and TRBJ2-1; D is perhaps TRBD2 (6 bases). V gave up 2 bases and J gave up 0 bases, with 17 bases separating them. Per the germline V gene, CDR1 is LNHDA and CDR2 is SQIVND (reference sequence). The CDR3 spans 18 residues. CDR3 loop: CASSITGGDASSYNEQFF. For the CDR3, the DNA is TGTGCCAGTAGTATAACAGGAGGGGACGCAAGCTCCTACAATGAGCAGTTCTTC.

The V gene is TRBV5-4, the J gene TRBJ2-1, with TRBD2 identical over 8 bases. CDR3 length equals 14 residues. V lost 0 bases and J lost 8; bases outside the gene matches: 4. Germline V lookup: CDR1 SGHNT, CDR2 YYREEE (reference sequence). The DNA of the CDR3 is TGTGCCAGCAGCTTGGGACTAGCGAATGATGAGCAGTTCTTC. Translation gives CASSLGLANDEQFF.

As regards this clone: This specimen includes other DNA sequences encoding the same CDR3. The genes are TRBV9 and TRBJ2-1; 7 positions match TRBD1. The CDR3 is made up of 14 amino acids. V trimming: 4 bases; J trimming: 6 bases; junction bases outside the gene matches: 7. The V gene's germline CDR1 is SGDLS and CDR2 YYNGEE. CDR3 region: CASSPRTGSNEQFF. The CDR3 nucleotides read TGTGCCAGCAGCCCCCGGACAGGTTCCAATGAGCAGTTCTTC.

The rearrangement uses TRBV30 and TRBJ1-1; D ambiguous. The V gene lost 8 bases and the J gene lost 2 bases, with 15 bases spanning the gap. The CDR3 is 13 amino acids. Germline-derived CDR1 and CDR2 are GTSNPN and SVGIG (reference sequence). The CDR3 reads CAIKPGFNTEAFF. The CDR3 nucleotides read TGTGCCATTAAGCCGGGGTTTAACACTGAAGCTTTCTTT. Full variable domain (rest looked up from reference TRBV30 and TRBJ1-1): SQTIHQWPATLVQPVGSPLSLECTVEGTSNPNLYWYRQAAGRGLQLLFYSVGIGQISSEVPQNLSASRPQDRQFILSSKKLLLSDSGFYLCAIKPGFNTEAFFGQGTRLTVV.

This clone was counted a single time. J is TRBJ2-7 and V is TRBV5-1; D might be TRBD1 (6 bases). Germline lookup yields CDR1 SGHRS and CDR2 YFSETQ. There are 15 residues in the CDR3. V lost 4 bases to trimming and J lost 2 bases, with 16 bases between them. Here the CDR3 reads CASSPEGVGTYEQYF. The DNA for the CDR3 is TGCGCCAGCAGCCCCGAGGGGGTCGGAACCTACGAGCAGTACTTC.

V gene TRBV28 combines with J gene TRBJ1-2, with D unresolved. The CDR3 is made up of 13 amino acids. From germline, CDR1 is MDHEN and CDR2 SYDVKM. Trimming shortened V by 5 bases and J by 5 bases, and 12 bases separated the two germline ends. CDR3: CASSGKGRYGYTF. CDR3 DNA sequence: TGTGCCAGCAGTGGAAAGGGTCGTTATGGCTACACCTTC.

Here the CDR3 reads CAWRVNRATEAFF. CDR3 sequence (DNA): TGTGCCTGGAGAGTTAACAGGGCCACTGAAGCTTTCTTT. The rearrangement links TRBV30 to TRBJ1-1; D perhaps matches TRBD1 (6 bases). Germline V CDR1 and CDR2: GTSNPN, SVGIG (reference sequence). V dropped 3 bases and J dropped 4 bases, with 12 bases sitting between them. This CDR3 is 13 amino acids long.

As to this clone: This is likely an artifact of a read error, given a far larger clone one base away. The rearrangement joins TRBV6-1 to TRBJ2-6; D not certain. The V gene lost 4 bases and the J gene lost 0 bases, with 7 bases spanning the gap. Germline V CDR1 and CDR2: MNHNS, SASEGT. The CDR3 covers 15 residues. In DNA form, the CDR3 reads TGTGCCAGCAGTGCGAAGAACTCTGGGGCCAACGTCCTGACTTTC. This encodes CASSAKNSGANVLTF.

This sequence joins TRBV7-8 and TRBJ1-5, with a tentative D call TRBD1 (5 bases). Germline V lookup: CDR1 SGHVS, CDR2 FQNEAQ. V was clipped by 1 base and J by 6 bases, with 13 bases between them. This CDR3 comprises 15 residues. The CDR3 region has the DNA TGTGCCAGCAGCTTAGGTGGCAGGGCCGGTCAGCCCCAGCATTTT. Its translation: CASSLGGRAGQPQHF.

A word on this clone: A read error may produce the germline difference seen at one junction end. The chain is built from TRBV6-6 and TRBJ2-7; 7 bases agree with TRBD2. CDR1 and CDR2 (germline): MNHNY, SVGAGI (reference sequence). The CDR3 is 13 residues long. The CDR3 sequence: CAISESGDYKQYF. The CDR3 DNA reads TGTGCCATCAGTGAGTCGGGGGACTACAAGCAGTACTTC.

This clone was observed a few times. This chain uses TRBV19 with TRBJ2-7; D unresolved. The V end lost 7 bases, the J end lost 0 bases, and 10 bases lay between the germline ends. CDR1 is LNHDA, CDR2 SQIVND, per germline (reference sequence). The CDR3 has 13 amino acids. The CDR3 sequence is CASMGVDSYEQYF. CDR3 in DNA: TGTGCCAGTATGGGCGTAGACTCCTACGAGCAGTACTTC.

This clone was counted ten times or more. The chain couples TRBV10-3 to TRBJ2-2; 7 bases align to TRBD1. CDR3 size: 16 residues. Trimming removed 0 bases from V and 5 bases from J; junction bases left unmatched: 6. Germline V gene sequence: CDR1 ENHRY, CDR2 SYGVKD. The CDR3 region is CAISESPGQQTGELFF. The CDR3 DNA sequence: TGTGCCATCAGTGAGTCACCGGGACAGCAGACCGGGGAGCTGTTTTTT.

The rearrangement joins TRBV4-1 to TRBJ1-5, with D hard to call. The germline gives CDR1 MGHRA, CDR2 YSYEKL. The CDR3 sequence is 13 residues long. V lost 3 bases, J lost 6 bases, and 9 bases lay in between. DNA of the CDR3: TGCGCCAGCAGCCAGGCCGGTAGTCAGCCCCAGCATTTT. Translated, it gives CASSQAGSQPQHF.

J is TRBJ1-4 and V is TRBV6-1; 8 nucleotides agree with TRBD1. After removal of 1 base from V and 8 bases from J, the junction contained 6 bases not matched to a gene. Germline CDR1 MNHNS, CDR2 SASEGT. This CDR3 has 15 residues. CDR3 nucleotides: TGTGCCAGCAGTGAAGGGGGCAGGGGGCGAGAAAAACTGTTTTTT. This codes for CASSEGGRGREKLFF.

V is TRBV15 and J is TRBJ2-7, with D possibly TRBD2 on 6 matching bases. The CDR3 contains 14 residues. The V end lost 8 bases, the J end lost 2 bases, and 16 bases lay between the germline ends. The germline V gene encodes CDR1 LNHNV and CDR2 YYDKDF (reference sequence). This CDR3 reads CATSVGGSAYEQYF. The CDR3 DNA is TGTGCCACCTCAGTCGGGGGATCGGCCTACGAGCAGTACTTC.

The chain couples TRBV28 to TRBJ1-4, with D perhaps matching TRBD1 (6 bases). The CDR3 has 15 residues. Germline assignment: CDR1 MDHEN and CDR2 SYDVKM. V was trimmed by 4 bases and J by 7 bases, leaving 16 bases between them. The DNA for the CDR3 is TGTGCCAGCAGTTCAGTAAGGGGGGGCGGTGAAAAACTGTTTTTT. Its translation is CASSSVRGGGEKLFF. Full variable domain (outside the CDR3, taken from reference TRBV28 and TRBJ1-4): DVKVTQSSRYLVKRTGEKVFLECVQDMDHENMFWYRQDPGLGLRLIYFSYDVKMKEKGDIPEGYSVSREKKERFSLILESASTNQTSMYLCASSSVRGGGEKLFFGSGTQLSVL.